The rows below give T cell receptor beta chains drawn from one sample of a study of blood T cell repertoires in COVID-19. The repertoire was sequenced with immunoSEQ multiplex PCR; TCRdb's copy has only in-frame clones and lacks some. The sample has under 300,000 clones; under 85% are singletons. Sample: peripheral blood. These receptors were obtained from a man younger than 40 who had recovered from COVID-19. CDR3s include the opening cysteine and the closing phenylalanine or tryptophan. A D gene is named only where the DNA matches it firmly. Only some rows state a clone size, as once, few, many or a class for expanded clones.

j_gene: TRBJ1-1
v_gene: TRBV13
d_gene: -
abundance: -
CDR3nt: TGTGCCAGCAGCCCGCCACAAACGAACACTGAAGCTTTCTTT
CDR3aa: CASSPPQTNTEAFF

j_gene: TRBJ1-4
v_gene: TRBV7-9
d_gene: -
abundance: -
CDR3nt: TGTGCCAGCAGCTTAGCGCTTGGGAGGACTAATGAAAAACTGTTTTTT
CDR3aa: CASSLALGRTNEKLFF

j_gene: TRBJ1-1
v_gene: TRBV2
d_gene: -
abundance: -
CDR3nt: TGTGCCAGTACAATCGGGATTAACACTGAAGCTTTCTTT
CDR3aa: CASTIGINTEAFF

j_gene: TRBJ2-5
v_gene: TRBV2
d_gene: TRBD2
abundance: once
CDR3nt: TGTGCCAGCAGACACGTAGCGGGGGCGCGAGAGACCCAGTACTTC
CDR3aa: CASRHVAGARETQYF

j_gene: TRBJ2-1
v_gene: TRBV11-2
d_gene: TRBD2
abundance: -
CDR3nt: TGTGCCAGCAGCTGGAGCGGGGAGTCCTACAATGAGCAGTTCTTC
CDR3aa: CASSWSGESYNEQFF

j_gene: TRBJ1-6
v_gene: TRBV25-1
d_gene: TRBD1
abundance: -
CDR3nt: TGTGCCAGCAGTGAATACATAGGGGGCGGTTCACCCCTCCACTTT
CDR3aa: CASSEYIGGGSPLHF

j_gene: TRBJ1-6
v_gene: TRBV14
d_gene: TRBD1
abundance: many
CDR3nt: TGTGCCAGCAGCCCGTTCGGACAGGGGGCAGGTTCACCCCTCCACTTT
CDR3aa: CASSPFGQGAGSPLHF

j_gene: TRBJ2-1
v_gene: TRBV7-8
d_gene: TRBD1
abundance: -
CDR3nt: TGTGCCAGCAGCGACAGGGGGCAAAATTACAATGAGCAGTTCTTC
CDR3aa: CASSDRGQNYNEQFF

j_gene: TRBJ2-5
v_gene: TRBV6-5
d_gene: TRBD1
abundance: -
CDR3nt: TGTGCCAGCAGCCGACGACAGGGGGCAGCAGAGACCCAGTACTTC
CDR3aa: CASSRRQGAAETQYF

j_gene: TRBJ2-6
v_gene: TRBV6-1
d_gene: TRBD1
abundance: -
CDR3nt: TGTGCCAGCAGTGAACGGACAGGGGGCGCAGGGGCCAACGTCCTGACTTTC
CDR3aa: CASSERTGGAGANVLTF

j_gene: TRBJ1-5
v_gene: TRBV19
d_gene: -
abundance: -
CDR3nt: TGTGCCAGTAAGGTTGGCGGCAGCCCAAATCAGCCCCAGCATTTT
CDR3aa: CASKVGGSPNQPQHF

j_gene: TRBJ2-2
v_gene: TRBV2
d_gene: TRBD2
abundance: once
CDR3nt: TGTGCCAGCAGTGGAGTAGCGGGGACAATGGGCGGGGAGCTGTTTTTT
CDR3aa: CASSGVAGTMGGELFF

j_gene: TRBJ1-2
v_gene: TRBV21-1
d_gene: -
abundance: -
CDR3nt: TGTGCCAGCAGCATAACAGGGGGTCCCTATGGCTACACCTTC
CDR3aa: CASSITGGPYGYTF

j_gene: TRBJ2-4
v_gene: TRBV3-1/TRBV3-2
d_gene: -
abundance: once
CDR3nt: TGTGCCAGCAGCCAATTAGGACAGAACATTCAGTACTTC
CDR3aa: CASSQLGQNIQYF

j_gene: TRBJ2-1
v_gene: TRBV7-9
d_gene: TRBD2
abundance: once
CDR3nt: TGTGCCAGCAGCGACCCTTGGTCTGGGGAGGGTGAGCAGTTCTTC
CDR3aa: CASSDPWSGEGEQFF

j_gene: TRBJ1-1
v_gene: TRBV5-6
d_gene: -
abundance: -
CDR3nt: TGTGCCAGCAGCCCGACATCGAACACTGAAGCTTTCTTT
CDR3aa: CASSPTSNTEAFF

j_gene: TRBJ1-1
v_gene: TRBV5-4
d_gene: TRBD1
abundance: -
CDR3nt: TGTGCCAGCAGCTCAAACAGGGGCACTGAAGCTTTCTTT
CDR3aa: CASSSNRGTEAFF

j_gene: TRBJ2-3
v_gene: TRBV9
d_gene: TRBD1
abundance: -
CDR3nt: TGTGCCAGCAGTATCTCGGGACAGAGCACAGATACGCAGTATTTT
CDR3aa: CASSISGQSTDTQYF

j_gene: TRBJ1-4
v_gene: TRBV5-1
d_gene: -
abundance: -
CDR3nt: TGCGCCAGCAGTCCAGGGACTAATAATGAAAAACTGTTTTTT
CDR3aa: CASSPGTNNEKLFF

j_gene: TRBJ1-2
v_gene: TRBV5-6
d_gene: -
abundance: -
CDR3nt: TGTGCCAGCAGCTTGGTTCCAGGGGATGGCTACACCTTC
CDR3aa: CASSLVPGDGYTF

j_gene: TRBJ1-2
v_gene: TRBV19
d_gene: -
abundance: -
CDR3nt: TGTGCCAGTAGTCCATCAGGGACTTTTAGGTCCGATGGCTACACCTTC
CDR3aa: CASSPSGTFRSDGYTF

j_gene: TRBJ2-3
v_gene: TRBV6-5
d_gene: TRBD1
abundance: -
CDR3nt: TGTGCCAGCAGCAAGGACAGGGGAATAATAGATACGCAGTATTTT
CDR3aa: CASSKDRGIIDTQYF

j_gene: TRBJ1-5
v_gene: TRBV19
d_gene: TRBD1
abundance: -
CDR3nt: TGTGCCAGTAGTATAGAACAGGGGTTCAATCAGCCCCAGCATTTT
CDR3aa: CASSIEQGFNQPQHF

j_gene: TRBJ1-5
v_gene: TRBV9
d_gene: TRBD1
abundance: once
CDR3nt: TGTGCCAGCAGCGGACCGGGACAGTACAATCAGCCCCAGCATTTT
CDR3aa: CASSGPGQYNQPQHF

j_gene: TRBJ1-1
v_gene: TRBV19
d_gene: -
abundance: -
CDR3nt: TGTGCCAGTAGTATTGTGGCAGGGAACATTGAAGCTTTCTTT
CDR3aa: CASSIVAGNIEAFF

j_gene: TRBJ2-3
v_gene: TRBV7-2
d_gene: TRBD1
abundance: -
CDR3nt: TGTGCCAGCAGCTTCCTGGGGACAGGCCTTCCAGATACGCAGTATTTT
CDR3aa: CASSFLGTGLPDTQYF

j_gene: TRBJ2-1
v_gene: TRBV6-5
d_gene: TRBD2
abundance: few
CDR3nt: TGTGCCAGCAGCTCACTAGCGGGGGGTTACAATGAGCAGTTCTTC
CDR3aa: CASSSLAGGYNEQFF

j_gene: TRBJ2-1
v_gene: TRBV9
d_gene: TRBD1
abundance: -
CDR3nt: TGTGCCAGCAGCGTAGGGGGACAGGGGGCAAATGAGCAGTTCTTC
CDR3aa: CASSVGGQGANEQFF

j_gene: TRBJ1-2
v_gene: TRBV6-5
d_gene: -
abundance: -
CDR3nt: TGTGCCAGCAGGGCCCCAGGGGCGGTCGGCTACACCTTC
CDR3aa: CASRAPGAVGYTF

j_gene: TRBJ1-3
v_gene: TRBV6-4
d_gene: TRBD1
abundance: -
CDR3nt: TGTGCCAGCAGGAGGCCTGGACAGGGGTTAAGAAACACCATATATTTT
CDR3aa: CASRRPGQGLRNTIYF

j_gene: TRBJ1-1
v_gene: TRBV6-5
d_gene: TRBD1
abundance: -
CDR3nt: TGTGCCAGCAAACCACGGGACAGGCTAAACACTGAAGCTTTCTTT
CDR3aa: CASKPRDRLNTEAFF

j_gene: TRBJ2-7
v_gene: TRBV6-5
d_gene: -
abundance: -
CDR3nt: TGTGCCAGCAGTATAGGACAGTCCCGCGAGCAGTACTTC
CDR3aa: CASSIGQSREQYF

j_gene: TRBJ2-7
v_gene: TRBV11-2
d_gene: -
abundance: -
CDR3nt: TGTGCCAGCAGCCCCGGACAGATGTCCTACGAGCAGTACTTC
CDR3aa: CASSPGQMSYEQYF

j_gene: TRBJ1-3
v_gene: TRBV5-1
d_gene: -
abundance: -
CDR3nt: TGCGCCAGCAGCTTGGCCGGTGCGGACACCATATATTTT
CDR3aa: CASSLAGADTIYF

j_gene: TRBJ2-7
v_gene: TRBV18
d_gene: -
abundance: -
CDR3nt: TGTGCCAGCTCACGAGTCAGTGGACAGATCCACTCCTACGAGCAGTACTTC
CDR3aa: CASSRVSGQIHSYEQYF